The clone carrying this TCR beta chain was observed many times. No antigen is known for it. TCRdb independently ran MiXCR on the 5' RACE reads; one entry per CDR3 protein. In the table there are 80,000 or so distinct CDR3 sequences, approximately 10% of which are singletons. The CDR3 sequence is 17 residues long. The V gene's germline CDR1 is SGHVS and CDR2 FQNEAQ. Losses at the gene ends were 5 bases for V and 3 bases for J; bases not matched to a gene: 8. Volunteers attending a blood bank in Maryland, USA, served as healthy controls. The data derive from a study of neurological immune-mediated disorders. General study points: TCR clonal expansion peaked in HTLV-1-associated myelopathy patients and was lowest in multiple sclerosis patients.

Input material: PBMCs. The chain couples TRBV7-8 to TRBJ2-6, with TRBD1 matching 9 bases. The sequence came from a man aged 45-65 years in good health. The DNA of the CDR3 is TGTGCCAGCAGCCCAACCCGGACAGGGGTTGGGGCCAACGTCCTGACTTTC. As protein: CASSPTRTGVGANVLTF.